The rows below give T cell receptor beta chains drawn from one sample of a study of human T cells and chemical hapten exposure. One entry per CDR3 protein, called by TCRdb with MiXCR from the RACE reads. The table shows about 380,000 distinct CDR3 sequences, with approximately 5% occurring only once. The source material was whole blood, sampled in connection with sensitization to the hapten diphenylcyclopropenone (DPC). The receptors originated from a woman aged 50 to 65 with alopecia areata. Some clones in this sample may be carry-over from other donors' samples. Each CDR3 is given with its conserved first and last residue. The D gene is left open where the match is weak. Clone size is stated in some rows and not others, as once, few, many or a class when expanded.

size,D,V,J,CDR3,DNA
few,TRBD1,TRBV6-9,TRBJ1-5,CASSYPRTGGRQPQHF,TGTGCCAGCAGTTATCCCCGGACAGGCGGTCGTCAGCCCCAGCATTTT
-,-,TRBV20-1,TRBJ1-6,CSALPRGVLYNSPLHF,TGCAGTGCCCTACCTAGGGGGGTACTATATAATTCACCCCTCCACTTT
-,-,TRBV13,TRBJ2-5,CASSFGPQLETQYF,TGTGCCAGCAGCTTTGGCCCCCAGTTGGAGACCCAGTACTTC
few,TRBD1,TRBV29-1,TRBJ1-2,CSVRKGAGTVYGYTF,TGCAGCGTTAGGAAGGGAGCAGGGACAGTCTATGGCTACACCTTC
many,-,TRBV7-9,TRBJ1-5,CASSLGWNQPQHF,TGTGCCAGCAGCTTAGGGTGGAATCAGCCCCAGCATTTT
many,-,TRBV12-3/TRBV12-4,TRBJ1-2,CASSFMNGYGYTF,TGTGCCAGCAGTTTTATGAACGGCTATGGCTACACCTTC
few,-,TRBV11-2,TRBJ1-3,CASSLSGGTGNTIYF,TGTGCCAGCAGCTTATCCGGGGGGACCGGAAACACCATATATTTT
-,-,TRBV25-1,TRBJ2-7,CASSYRDGPTYEQYF,TGTGCCAGCAGTTACCGGGACGGCCCTACCTACGAGCAGTACTTC
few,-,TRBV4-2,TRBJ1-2,CASSQDYDGYTF,TGTGCCAGCAGCCAAGATTATGATGGCTACACCTTC
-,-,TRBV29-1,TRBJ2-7,CSIGTAGEQYF,TGCAGCATCGGGACCGCCGGGGAGCAGTACTTC
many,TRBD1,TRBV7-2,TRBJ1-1,CASSLAGTGVTEAFF,TGTGCCAGCAGCTTAGCCGGGACAGGGGTTACTGAAGCTTTCTTT
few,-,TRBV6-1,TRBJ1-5,CASSNDPGQPQHF,TGTGCCAGCAGTAACGATCCGGGACAACCCCAGCATTTT
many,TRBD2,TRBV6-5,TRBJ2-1,CASSQLAGGFGNEQFF,TGTGCCAGCAGTCAACTAGCGGGAGGGTTTGGGAATGAGCAGTTCTTC
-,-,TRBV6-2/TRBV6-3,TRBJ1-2,CASSYSLQGSGYTF,TGTGCCAGCAGTTACTCGTTGCAGGGAAGTGGCTACACCTTC
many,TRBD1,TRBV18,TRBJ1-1,CASSLYPRQGVTEAFF,TGTGCCAGCTCACTATACCCCCGACAGGGGGTCACTGAAGCTTTCTTT
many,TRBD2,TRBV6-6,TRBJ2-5,CATILAGEETQYF,TGTGCCACCATACTAGCGGGGGAAGAGACCCAGTACTTC
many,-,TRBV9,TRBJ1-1,CASSVDPGGGATEAFF,TGTGCCAGCAGCGTAGACCCCGGAGGGGGGGCCACTGAAGCTTTCTTT
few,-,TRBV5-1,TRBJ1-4,CASSWDTNEKLFF,TGCGCCAGCAGCTGGGACACTAATGAAAAACTGTTTTTT
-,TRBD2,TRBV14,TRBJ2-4,CASSSGGGRELSSIQYF,TGTGCCAGCAGTAGCGGCGGGGGTCGGGAACTTTCGAGCATTCAGTACTTC
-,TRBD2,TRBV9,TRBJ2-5,CASSVGPAGDQETQYF,TGTGCCAGCAGCGTAGGTCCAGCGGGGGACCAAGAGACCCAGTACTTC
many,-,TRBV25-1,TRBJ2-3,CASKEGAIDTQYF,TGTGCCAGCAAGGAGGGGGCTATAGATACGCAGTATTTT
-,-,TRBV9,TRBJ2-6,CASRGVGPSSGANVLTF,TGTGCCAGCAGAGGTGTGGGACCGAGCTCTGGGGCCAACGTCCTGACTTTC
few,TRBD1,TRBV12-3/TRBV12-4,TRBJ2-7,CASSPKVTGSQYF,TGTGCCAGCAGTCCCAAGGTGACAGGGAGCCAGTACTTC
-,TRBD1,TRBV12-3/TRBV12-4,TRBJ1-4,CASRWGQDHEKLFF,TGTGCCAGCAGGTGGGGACAGGATCATGAAAAACTGTTTTTT
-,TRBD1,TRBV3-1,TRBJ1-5,CASSQGQGYNQPQHF,TGTGCCAGCAGCCAAGGACAGGGGTACAATCAGCCCCAGCATTTT
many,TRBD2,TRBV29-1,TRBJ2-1,CSVRGLAGKRDNEQFF,TGCAGCGTTCGGGGACTAGCTGGTAAGAGGGACAATGAGCAGTTCTTC
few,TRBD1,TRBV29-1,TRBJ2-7,CSVSDRDREEQYF,TGCAGCGTTTCGGACAGGGATAGGGAAGAGCAGTACTTC
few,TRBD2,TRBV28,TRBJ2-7,CASLAGVGSEQYF,TGTGCCAGCTTAGCGGGAGTAGGTTCCGAGCAGTACTTC
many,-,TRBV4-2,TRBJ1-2,CASSPLEGNYGYTF,TGTGCCAGCAGCCCCTTGGAGGGCAACTATGGCTACACCTTC
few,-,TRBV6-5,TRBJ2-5,CASSHLAGYQETQYF,TGTGCCAGCAGCCACCTCGCGGGGTACCAAGAGACCCAGTACTTC
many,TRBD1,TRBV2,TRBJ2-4,CATYDRVKNIQYF,TGTGCCACCTATGACAGGGTCAAAAACATTCAGTACTTC
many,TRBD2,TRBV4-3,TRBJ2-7,CASSPGTGTSGEARYF,TGCGCCAGCAGCCCGGGAACTGGGACTAGCGGGGAGGCAAGGTACTTC
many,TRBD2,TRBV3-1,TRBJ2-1,CASSQETRGGLPREQFF,TGTGCCAGCAGCCAAGAGACTCGGGGGGGGCTCCCCCGTGAGCAGTTCTTC
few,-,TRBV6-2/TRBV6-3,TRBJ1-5,CASSSGISNQPQHF,TGTGCCAGCAGTTCAGGGATCAGCAATCAGCCCCAGCATTTT
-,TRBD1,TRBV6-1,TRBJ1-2,CASSEWQGGFGYGYTF,TGTGCCAGCAGTGAGTGGCAGGGGGGATTCGGCTATGGCTACACCTTC
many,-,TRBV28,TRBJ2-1,CASSGSRVQGFF,TGTGCCAGCAGTGGGTCCAGGGTCCAAGGGTTCTTC
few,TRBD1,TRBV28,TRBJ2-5,CASSRGQPVETQYF,TGTGCCAGCAGTCGGGGACAGCCCGTTGAGACCCAGTACTTC
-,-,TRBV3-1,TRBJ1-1,CASSRGPGTEAFF,TGTGCCAGCAGCCGGGGGCCGGGCACTGAAGCTTTCTTT
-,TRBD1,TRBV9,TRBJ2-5,CASSPRTGGQETQYF,TGTGCCAGCAGCCCAAGGACAGGGGGACAAGAGACCCAGTACTTC
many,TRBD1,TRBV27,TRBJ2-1,CASSVRDRGYNEQFF,TGTGCCAGCAGTGTCCGGGACAGGGGATACAATGAGCAGTTCTTC
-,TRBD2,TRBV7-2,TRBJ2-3,CASSLAGGQGDTQYF,TGTGCCAGCAGCTTAGCGGGAGGGCAAGGAGATACGCAGTATTTT
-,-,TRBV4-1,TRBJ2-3,CASSQTGGRRGTDTQYF,TGCGCCAGCAGCCAGACGGGGGGCCGCCGGGGCACAGATACGCAGTATTTT